This T cell receptor beta chain appears in the sequencing data of a study of blood T cell repertoires in COVID-19. Data came from immunoSEQ multiplex PCR; TCRdb stores just in-frame clones and leaves some out. The profile shows some 250,000 clones, 80% to 90% of them singletons. The length of the CDR3 is 14 residues. V was trimmed by 6 bases and J by 1 base, leaving 12 bases between them. Germline V gene data show CDR1 as LNHDA and CDR2 as SQIVND (reference sequence). This receptor was obtained from a woman aged 25 to 39 with COVID-19, enrolled during active disease. Sequencing was performed on peripheral blood. This chain connects TRBV19 to TRBJ1-1; D perhaps matches TRBD1 (6 bases). CDR3 nucleotides: TGTGCCAGTAGGGCCTGGGGACAGAACACTGAAGCTTTCTTT. This gives the protein CASRAWGQNTEAFF.